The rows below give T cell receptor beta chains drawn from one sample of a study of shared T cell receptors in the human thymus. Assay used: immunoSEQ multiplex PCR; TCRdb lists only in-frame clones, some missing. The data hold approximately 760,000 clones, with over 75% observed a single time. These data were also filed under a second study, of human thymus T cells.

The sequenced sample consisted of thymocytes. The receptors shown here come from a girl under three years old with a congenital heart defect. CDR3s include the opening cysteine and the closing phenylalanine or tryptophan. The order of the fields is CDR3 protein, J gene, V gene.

CATTRGDRQYEQYF,TRBJ2-7,TRBV7-9
CASSEANRQGSHGGYTF,TRBJ1-2,TRBV6-1
CASSAGLAGADTRFQETQYF,TRBJ2-5,TRBV5-4
CASSFRFGQALNTEAFF,TRBJ1-1,TRBV5-4
CASSLGTATSGGKQETQYF,TRBJ2-5,TRBV7-6
CASTWTASRNTEAFF,TRBJ1-1,TRBV23-1
CASTRSPDRADLKNYGYTF,TRBJ1-2,TRBV9
CASRDMPDSPLHF,TRBJ1-6,TRBV5-1
CAVTGTGMDEQYF,TRBJ2-7,TRBV7-7
CASSSGHGPYNEQFF,TRBJ2-1,TRBV19
CASSYSTRSGANVLTF,TRBJ2-6,TRBV6-5
CAISESTGTSSGNTIYF,TRBJ1-3,TRBV10-3
CASGQGPLSYEQYF,TRBJ2-7,TRBV6-5
CASSLGPWARSYEQYF,TRBJ2-7,TRBV11-1
CASSQPDRGGEKLFF,TRBJ1-4,TRBV4-2
CASSEGTAPYGYTF,TRBJ1-2,TRBV2
CASSLATGALFF,TRBJ1-4,TRBV7-2
CAWRGLSNTEAFF,TRBJ1-1,TRBV30
CASSPQGDGYGYTF,TRBJ1-2,TRBV6-6
CASSPRGGYEQYF,TRBJ2-7,TRBV7-6
CASSLRDRGVKTQYF,TRBJ2-5,TRBV21-1
CASSDSEDTEAFF,TRBJ1-1,TRBV6-4
CASSRFQGTNTEAFF,TRBJ1-1,TRBV5-5
CASSEKETQYF,TRBJ2-5,TRBV19
CASSLTGPGANVLTF,TRBJ2-6,TRBV2
CAIRSSREGNTGELFF,TRBJ2-2,TRBV10-3
CASSDGTGYDEQYF,TRBJ2-7,TRBV5-5
CASSSSPGQGNSYNSPLHF,TRBJ1-6,TRBV27
CASRSMRRGPTHNEQFF,TRBJ2-1,TRBV7-3
CASSRTVGYDYGYTF,TRBJ1-2,TRBV27
CASSHTSLQGQQETQYF,TRBJ2-5,TRBV5-1
CAWSTPRGGAGKLFF,TRBJ1-4,TRBV30
CASSEIRRGHRNQEQYF,TRBJ2-7,TRBV6-1
CASSLHGDTQYF,TRBJ2-3,TRBV18
CASSRTSGNYNEQFF,TRBJ2-1,TRBV7-9
CASSEERGGTQYF,TRBJ2-5,TRBV6-1
CASSSGGAIEQYF,TRBJ2-7,TRBV19
CASSEGGGRGNQPQHF,TRBJ1-5,TRBV6-1
CASSFGRASEFF,TRBJ2-1,TRBV7-2
CASSSRGQGTQYF,TRBJ2-5,TRBV11-2
CASGSPQWDTQYF,TRBJ2-3,TRBV12-5
CASSQPGTGGGSYGYTF,TRBJ1-2,TRBV4-1
CASSPNTPGQHNEKLFF,TRBJ1-4,TRBV18
CASSLNGVSYNEQFF,TRBJ2-1,TRBV7-3
CASSLCLGVGAMGKDTQYF,TRBJ2-3,TRBV28
CASSLDRDGAFLYF,TRBJ2-7,TRBV7-9
CASSGKGSGTGDYEQYF,NA,TRBV11-3
CASSRDSDQPQHF,TRBJ1-5,TRBV18
CASRLRDSRTDTQYF,TRBJ2-3,TRBV6-1
CASSRPDRPYTEAFF,TRBJ1-1,TRBV6-5
CASSLARFYGYTF,TRBJ1-2,TRBV11-2
CASSLARRAFNQPQHF,TRBJ1-5,TRBV5-8
CSVAGGGTEAFF,TRBJ1-1,TRBV29-1
CASSLKRFSYEQYF,TRBJ2-7,TRBV11-2
CASSLDLKKPGLETGELFF,TRBJ2-2,TRBV5-1
CASRGRENTEAFF,TRBJ1-1,TRBV7-4
CASSSRSSLTYEQYF,TRBJ2-7,TRBV11-3
CASSQETCLVNTEAFF,TRBJ1-1,TRBV4-1
CASSYTGGRGNEQYF,TRBJ2-7,TRBV6-5
CAIRSGTDYEQYF,TRBJ2-7,TRBV10-3